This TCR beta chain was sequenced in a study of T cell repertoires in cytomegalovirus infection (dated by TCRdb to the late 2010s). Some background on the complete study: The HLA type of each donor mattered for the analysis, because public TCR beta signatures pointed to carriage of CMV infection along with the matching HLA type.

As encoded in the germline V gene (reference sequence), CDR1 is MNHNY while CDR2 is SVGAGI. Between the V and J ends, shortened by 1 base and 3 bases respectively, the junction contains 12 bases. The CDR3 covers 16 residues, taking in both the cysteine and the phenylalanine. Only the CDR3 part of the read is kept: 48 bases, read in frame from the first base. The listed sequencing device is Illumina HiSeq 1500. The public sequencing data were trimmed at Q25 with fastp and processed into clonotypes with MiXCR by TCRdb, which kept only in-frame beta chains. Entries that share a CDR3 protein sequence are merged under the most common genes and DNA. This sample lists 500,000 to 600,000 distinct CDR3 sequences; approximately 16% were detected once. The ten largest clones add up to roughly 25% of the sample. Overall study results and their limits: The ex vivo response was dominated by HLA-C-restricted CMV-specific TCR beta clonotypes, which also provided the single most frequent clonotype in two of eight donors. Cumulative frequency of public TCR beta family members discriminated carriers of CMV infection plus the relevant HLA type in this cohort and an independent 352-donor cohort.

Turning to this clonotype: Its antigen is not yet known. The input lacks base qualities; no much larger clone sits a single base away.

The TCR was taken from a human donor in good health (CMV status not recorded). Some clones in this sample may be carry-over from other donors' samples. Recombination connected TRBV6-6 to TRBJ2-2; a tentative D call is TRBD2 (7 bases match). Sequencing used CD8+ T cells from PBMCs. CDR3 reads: CASSYWGGKDTGELFF. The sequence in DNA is TGTGCCAGCAGTTACTGGGGGGGCAAGGACACCGGGGAGCTGTTTTTT.